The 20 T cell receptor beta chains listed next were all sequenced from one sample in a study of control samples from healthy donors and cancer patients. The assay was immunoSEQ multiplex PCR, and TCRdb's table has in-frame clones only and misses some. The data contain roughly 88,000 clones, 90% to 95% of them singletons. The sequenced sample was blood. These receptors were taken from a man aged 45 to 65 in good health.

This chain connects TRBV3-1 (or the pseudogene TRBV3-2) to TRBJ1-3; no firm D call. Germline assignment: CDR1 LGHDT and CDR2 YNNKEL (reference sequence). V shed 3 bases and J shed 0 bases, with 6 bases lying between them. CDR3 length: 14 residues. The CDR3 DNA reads TGTGCCAGCAGCCATCCCGTCTCTGGAAACACCATATATTTT. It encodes CASSHPVSGNTIYF.

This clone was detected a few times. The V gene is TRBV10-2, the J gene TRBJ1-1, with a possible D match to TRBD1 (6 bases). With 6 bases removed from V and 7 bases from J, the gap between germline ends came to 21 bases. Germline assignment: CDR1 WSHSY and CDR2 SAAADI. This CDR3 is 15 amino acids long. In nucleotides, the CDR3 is TGCGCCAGCAGCCTAAGTAGGGGGGGCCTCATTGAAGCTTTCTTT. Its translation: CASSLSRGGLIEAFF.

CDR3 sequence: CASSQAAGPMNTEAFF. For the CDR3, the DNA is TGCGCCAGCAGCCAAGCCGCAGGACCGATGAACACTGAAGCTTTCTTT. This chain connects TRBV4-1 to TRBJ1-1; D remains ambiguous. The germline V gene has CDR1 MGHRA and CDR2 YSYEKL. Trimming cost V 1 base and J 0 bases, with 12 bases left between them. This CDR3 region has 16 residues.

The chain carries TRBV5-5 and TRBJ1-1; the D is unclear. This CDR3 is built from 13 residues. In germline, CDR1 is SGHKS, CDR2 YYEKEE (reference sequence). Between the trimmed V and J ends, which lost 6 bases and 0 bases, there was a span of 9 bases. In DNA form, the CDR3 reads TGTGCCAGCAAGGAGGGTATGAACACTGAAGCTTTCTTT. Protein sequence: CASKEGMNTEAFF.

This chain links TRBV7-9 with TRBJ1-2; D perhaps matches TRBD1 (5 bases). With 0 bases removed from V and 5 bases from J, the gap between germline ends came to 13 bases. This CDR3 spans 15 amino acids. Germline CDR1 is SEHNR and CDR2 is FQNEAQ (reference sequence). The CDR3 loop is CASSLALTGRYGYTF. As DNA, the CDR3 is TGTGCCAGCAGCTTAGCTTTAACAGGACGATATGGCTACACCTTC.

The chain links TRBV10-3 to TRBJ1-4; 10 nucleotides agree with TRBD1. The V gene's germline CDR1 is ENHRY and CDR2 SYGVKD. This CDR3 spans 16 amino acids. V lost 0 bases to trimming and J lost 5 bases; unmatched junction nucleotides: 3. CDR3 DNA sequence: TGTGCCATCAGTGAGTCAGCGGGACAGGGGAATGAAAAACTGTTTTTT. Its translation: CAISESAGQGNEKLFF.

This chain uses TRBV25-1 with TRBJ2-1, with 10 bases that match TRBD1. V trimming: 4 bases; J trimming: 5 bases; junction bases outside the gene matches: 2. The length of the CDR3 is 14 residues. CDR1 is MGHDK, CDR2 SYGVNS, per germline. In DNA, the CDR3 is TGTGCCAGCAGTGGGACAGGGGGTGACAATGAGCAGTTCTTC. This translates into CASSGTGGDNEQFF.

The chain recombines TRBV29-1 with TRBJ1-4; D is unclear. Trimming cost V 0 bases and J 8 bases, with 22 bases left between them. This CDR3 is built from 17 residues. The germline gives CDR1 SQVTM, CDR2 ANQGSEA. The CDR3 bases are TGCAGCGTTGAAGATCTTTTAGATGGTAGGATTGGCGAAAAACTGTTTTTT. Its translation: CSVEDLLDGRIGEKLFF.

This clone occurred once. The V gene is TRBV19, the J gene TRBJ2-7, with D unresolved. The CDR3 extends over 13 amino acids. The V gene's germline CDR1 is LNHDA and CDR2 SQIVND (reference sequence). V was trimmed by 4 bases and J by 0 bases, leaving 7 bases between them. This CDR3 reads CASSTANSYEQYF. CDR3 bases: TGTGCCAGTAGTACAGCGAACTCCTACGAGCAGTACTTC.

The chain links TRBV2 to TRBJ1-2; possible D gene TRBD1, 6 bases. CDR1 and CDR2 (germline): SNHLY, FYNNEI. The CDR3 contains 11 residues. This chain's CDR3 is CVTGRGNGYTF. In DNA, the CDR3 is TGTGTCACAGGGAGGGGGAATGGCTACACCTTC.

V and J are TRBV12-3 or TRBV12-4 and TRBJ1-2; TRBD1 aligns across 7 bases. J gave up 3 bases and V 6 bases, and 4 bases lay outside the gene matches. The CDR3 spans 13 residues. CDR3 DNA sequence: TGTGCCAGCAGCCCCAGGGGGGACTATGGCTACACCTTC. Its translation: CASSPRGDYGYTF.

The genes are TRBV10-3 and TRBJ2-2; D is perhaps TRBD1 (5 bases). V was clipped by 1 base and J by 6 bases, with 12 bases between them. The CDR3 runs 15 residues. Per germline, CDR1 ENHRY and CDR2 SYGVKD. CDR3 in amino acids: CAISELQGRAGELFF. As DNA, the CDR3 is TGTGCCATCAGTGAGTTGCAGGGTCGAGCCGGGGAGCTGTTTTTT.

CDR3 region: CASSDRALPQYF. DNA of the CDR3: TGTGCCAGCTCTGACAGGGCCCTACCCCAGTACTTC. The chain recombines TRBV18 with TRBJ2-5; TRBD1 aligns across 7 bases. Germline V gives CDR1 KGHSH, CDR2 LQKENI. Unmatched junction bases numbered 7, after V lost 6 bases and J lost 9 bases. There are 12 residues in the CDR3.

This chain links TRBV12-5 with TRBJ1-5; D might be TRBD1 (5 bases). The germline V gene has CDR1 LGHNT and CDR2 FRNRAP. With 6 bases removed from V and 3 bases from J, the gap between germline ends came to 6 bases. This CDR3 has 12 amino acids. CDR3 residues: CASGRVNQPQHF. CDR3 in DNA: TGTGCTAGTGGCAGGGTCAATCAGCCCCAGCATTTT. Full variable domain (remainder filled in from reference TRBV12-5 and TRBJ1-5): DARVTQTPRHKVTEMGQEVTMRCQPILGHNTVFWYRQTMMQGLELLAYFRNRAPLDDSGMPKDRFSAEMPDATLATLKIQPSEPRDSAVYFCASGRVNQPQHFGDGTRLSIL.

The DNA of the CDR3 is TGTGCCAGCAAGGGGGCCTTGACAGGGGAGCTGTTTTTT. Translating it yields CASKGALTGELFF. V gene TRBV12-3 or TRBV12-4 combines with J gene TRBJ2-2; 7 positions match TRBD1. The length of the CDR3 is 13 residues. The V and J ends lost 7 bases and 8 bases, in that order; junction bases with no gene match: 7.

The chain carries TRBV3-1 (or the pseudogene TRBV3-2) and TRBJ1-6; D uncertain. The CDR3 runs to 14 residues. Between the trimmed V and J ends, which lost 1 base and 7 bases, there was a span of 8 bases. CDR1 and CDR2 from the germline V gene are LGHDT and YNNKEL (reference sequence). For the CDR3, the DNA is TGTGCCAGCAGCCAAGCGGTCGAAAATTCACCCCTCCACTTT. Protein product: CASSQAVENSPLHF.

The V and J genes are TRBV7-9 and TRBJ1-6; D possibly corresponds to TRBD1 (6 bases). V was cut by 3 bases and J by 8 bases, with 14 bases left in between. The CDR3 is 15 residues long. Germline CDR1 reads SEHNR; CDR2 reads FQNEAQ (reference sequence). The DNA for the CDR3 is TGTGCCAGCAGCTTGGGGGGGGCGTCAGATTCACCCCTCCACTTT. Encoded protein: CASSLGGASDSPLHF.

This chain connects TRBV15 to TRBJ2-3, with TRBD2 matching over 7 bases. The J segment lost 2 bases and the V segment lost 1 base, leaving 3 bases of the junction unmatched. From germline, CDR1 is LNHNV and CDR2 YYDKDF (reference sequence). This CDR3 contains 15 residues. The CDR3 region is CATSRAAGNTDTQYF. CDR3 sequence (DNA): TGTGCCACCAGCAGAGCAGCGGGGAACACAGATACGCAGTATTTT. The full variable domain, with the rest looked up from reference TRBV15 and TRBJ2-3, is DAMVIQNPRYQVTQFGKPVTLSCSQTLNHNVMYWYQQKSSQAPKLLFHYYDKDFNNEADTPDNFQSRRPNTSFCFLDIRSPGLGDTAMYLCATSRAAGNTDTQYFGPGTRLTVL.

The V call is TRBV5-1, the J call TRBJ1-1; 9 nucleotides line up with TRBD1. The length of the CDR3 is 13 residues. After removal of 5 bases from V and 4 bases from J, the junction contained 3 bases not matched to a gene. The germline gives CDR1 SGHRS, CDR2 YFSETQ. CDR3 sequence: CASRGQGGTEAFF. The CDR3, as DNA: TGCGCCAGCAGGGGACAGGGTGGCACTGAAGCTTTCTTT.

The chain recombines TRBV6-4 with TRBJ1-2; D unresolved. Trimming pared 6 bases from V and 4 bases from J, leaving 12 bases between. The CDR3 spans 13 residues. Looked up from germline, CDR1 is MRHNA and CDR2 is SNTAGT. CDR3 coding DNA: TGTGCCAGCAGGGCTACTCAGCGCTATGGCTACACCTTC. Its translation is CASRATQRYGYTF.